The clone carrying this TCR beta chain was picked up many times. This specimen comes from a study of T cells in Graves' hyperthyroidism and ophthalmopathy. Amplified TCR beta CDR3 regions came from RNA transcripts. In the first-round RT-PCR of the TCR CDR3, the HTBI primer set was used. Each CDR3 protein gets one entry after TCRdb re-called the multiplex PCR reads with MiXCR. Among some 500,000 distinct CDR3 sequences listed, roughly a quarter were seen once. Each diagnosis drew on symptoms, thyroxine, TRAb, thyroid ultrasound and orbital computed tomography findings. V lost 4 bases, J lost 10 bases, and 10 bases stayed unmatched. The CDR3 extends over 16 amino acids. From germline, CDR1 is MGHDK and CDR2 SYGVNS.

The chain employs TRBV25-1 and TRBJ2-2; TRBD1 aligns across 12 bases. The TCR comes from a woman in her thirties with Graves' ophthalmopathy. The specimen sequenced was blood. CDR3 amino acids: CASSVPRDRGQEELFF. The CDR3 nucleotides are TGTGCCAGCAGTGTCCCGAGGGACAGGGGGCAAGAGGAGCTGTTTTTT.